Each of the 30 T cell receptor beta chains below was sequenced from the same sample in a study of T cells in narcolepsy. The data were produced by immunoSEQ multiplex PCR, yet TCRdb's version contains in-frame clones alone and is incomplete. This table holds tens of thousands of clones, 75% to 85% found once. Input material: CD45RA- memory CD4+ T cells from PBMCs. All receptors derive from a human donor with narcolepsy.

This clone was picked up a small number of times. V usage is TRBV9 and J usage is TRBJ2-1; the D is unclear. Germline V gene sequence: CDR1 SGDLS, CDR2 YYNGEE. Trimming cost V 0 bases and J 1 base, with 11 bases left between them. This CDR3 is 16 amino acids long. CDR3 loop: CASSVGVGASYNEQFF. Written as DNA, the CDR3 is TGTGCCAGCAGCGTAGGTGTCGGAGCTTCCTACAATGAGCAGTTCTTC.

The V and J genes are TRBV4-3 and TRBJ1-5; TRBD1 is a possible D gene (6 bases). The CDR3 sequence is 18 residues long. CDR1 is LGHNA and CDR2 is YSLEER in the germline V gene. V shed 0 bases and J shed 1 base, with 16 bases lying between them. CDR3: CASSQDLQGAGSNQPQHF. The DNA for the CDR3 is TGCGCCAGCAGCCAAGATCTACAGGGCGCTGGCAGCAATCAGCCCCAGCATTTT.

This clone was seen more than once but under ten times. The genes are TRBV28 and TRBJ1-4; D is unclear. The germline V gene has CDR1 MDHEN and CDR2 SYDVKM. The CDR3 loop spans 12 amino acids. V was shortened by 4 bases and J by 7 bases, with 7 bases between the two germline ends. This CDR3 is CASSSPLEKLFF. CDR3 bases: TGTGCCAGCAGTTCGCCCCTTGAAAAACTGTTTTTT.

The CDR3 nucleotides are TGTGCCGGCGGGAGAATGAACACTGAAGCTTTCTTT. It is translated as CAGGRMNTEAFF. The chain uses TRBV30 and TRBJ1-1; D not certain. The CDR3 has 12 residues. V lost 8 bases and J 0 bases, leaving 10 bases between the germline ends. Germline CDR1 is GTSNPN and CDR2 is SVGIG (reference sequence).

This clone appeared once. V is TRBV27 and J is TRBJ1-1; 9 nucleotides line up with TRBD1. This CDR3 is built from 15 residues. Germline CDR1 MNHEY, CDR2 SMNVEV (reference sequence). The V and J ends lost 5 bases and 6 bases, in that order; junction bases with no gene match: 10. This CDR3 reads CASSVMPGQGSEAFF. Here the CDR3 DNA reads TGTGCCAGCAGTGTAATGCCGGGACAGGGTTCTGAAGCTTTCTTT.

The rearrangement links TRBV28 to TRBJ2-3; either TRBD1 or TRBD2 may fit D (5 bases each). Per germline, CDR1 MDHEN and CDR2 SYDVKM. The CDR3 loop spans 17 amino acids. V was trimmed by 4 bases and J by 2 bases, leaving 19 bases between them. The CDR3 DNA sequence: TGTGCCAGCAGTTCGAACTCGGGACCTACCTTCACAGATACGCAGTATTTT. Its protein is CASSSNSGPTFTDTQYF.

This chain links TRBV9 with TRBJ1-4; the match to TRBD1 covers 10 bases. Germline-derived CDR1 and CDR2 are SGDLS and YYNGEE. The V segment lost 4 bases and the J segment 3 bases; nucleotides outside the gene matches: 9. The CDR3 runs 17 residues. The DNA of the CDR3 is TGTGCCAGCAGCACCAAGACAGGGGGCGCCCCTAATGAAAAACTGTTTTTT. Translated: CASSTKTGGAPNEKLFF.

The chain recombines TRBV2 with TRBJ1-3; TRBD1 is a possible D gene (5 bases). Between the trimmed V and J ends, which lost 4 bases and 0 bases, there was a span of 10 bases. CDR1 and CDR2 from the germline V gene are SNHLY and FYNNEI. This CDR3 contains 15 residues. This CDR3 reads CASSVGRISGNTIYF. For the CDR3, the DNA is TGTGCCAGCAGTGTGGGACGGATCTCTGGAAACACCATATATTTT.

This clone was observed a few times. The rearrangement links TRBV28 to TRBJ1-5, with 7 bases matching TRBD1. The V gene's germline CDR1 is MDHEN and CDR2 SYDVKM. V dropped 3 bases and J dropped 0; count of bases not matched to a gene: 11. The CDR3 runs 18 residues. The CDR3 nucleotides are TGTGCCAGCAGTTTCGGATCCCCCGGGACAGTTAGCAATCAGCCCCAGCATTTT. This gives the protein CASSFGSPGTVSNQPQHF.

The chain joins TRBV2 to TRBJ1-3; D is possibly TRBD1 (5 bases). The CDR3 is made up of 12 amino acids. The V gene lost 10 bases and the J gene lost 0 bases, with 7 bases spanning the gap. Germline V gene sequence: CDR1 SNHLY, CDR2 FYNNEI. The CDR3 region is CATDSSGNTIYF. For the CDR3, the DNA is TGTGCCACCGACAGCTCTGGAAACACCATATATTTT.

The chain joins TRBV10-1 to TRBJ2-3, with a weak D call TRBD2 (5 bases). The CDR3 length is 15 residues. Trimming took off 0 bases at V and 2 bases at J, with 9 bases between the two ends. The germline V gene has CDR1 WNHNN and CDR2 SYGVQD (reference sequence). For the CDR3, the DNA is TGCGCCAGCAGTGAGTCCGAGCGGACCACAGATACGCAGTATTTT. Residues: CASSESERTTDTQYF.

V usage is TRBV13 and J usage is TRBJ2-7, with D maybe TRBD1 (5 bases). This CDR3 contains 14 residues. The germline V gene has CDR1 PRHDT and CDR2 FYEKMQ (reference sequence). Trimming removed 5 bases at V and 2 bases at J, with 13 bases between. The CDR3 sequence: CASSLRQPPYEQYF. Here the CDR3 DNA reads TGTGCCAGCAGCCTTCGACAGCCGCCCTACGAGCAGTACTTC.

The CDR3: CASSGAEREAEQYF. The CDR3 DNA follows: TGCGCCAGCAGCGGCGCGGAACGGGAAGCCGAGCAGTACTTC. The genes are TRBV5-1 and TRBJ2-7; TRBD2 might be the D (5 bases). The CDR3 has 14 residues. V was trimmed by 4 bases and J by 6 bases, leaving 17 bases between them. CDR1 and CDR2 (germline): SGHRS, YFSETQ. The complete variable domain, with remaining parts taken from reference TRBV5-1 and TRBJ2-7, reads KAGVTQTPRYLIKTRGQQVTLSCSPISGHRSVSWYQQTPGQGLQFLFEYFSETQRNKGNFPGRFSGRQFSNSRSEMNVSTLELGDSALYLCASSGAEREAEQYFGPGTRLTVT.

This chain uses TRBV6-1 with TRBJ1-2, with TRBD1 identical over 10 bases. The germline gives CDR1 MNHNS, CDR2 SASEGT. The ends lost 4 bases at V and 7 bases at J; junction bases unmatched: 3. The length of the CDR3 is 13 residues. The CDR3 here is CASSARDRGGYTF. The CDR3 nucleotides read TGTGCCAGCAGTGCCCGGGACAGGGGTGGCTACACCTTC.

V usage is TRBV5-4 and J usage is TRBJ1-6, with unresolved D. Trimming removed 3 bases from V and 5 bases from J, with 15 bases in between. From germline, CDR1 is SGHNT and CDR2 YYREEE (reference sequence). The CDR3 is 16 residues long. In DNA form, the CDR3 reads TGTGCCAGCAGCTCGGGTGGCGGACCGGATAATTCACCCCTCCACTTT. Amino acid sequence: CASSSGGGPDNSPLHF.

This rearrangement joins TRBV7-9 to TRBJ2-1; possible D gene TRBD2, 7 bases. The V gene lost 5 bases and the J gene lost 7 bases, with 18 bases spanning the gap. CDR1 and CDR2 (germline): SEHNR, FQNEAQ (reference sequence). The CDR3 consists of 15 residues. CDR3 in DNA: TGTGCCAGCAGCGCCCCCGGGGGGCTTGTTAATGAGCAGTTCTTC. Protein sequence: CASSAPGGLVNEQFF.

This clone was seen only a few times. The chain links TRBV28 to TRBJ2-6; D gene unclear. V was cut by 6 bases and J by 0 bases, with 3 bases left in between. The CDR3 length is 13 residues. Per the germline V gene, CDR1 is MDHEN and CDR2 is SYDVKM. CDR3 loop: CASRNSGANVLTF. The CDR3, as DNA: TGTGCCAGCAGAAACTCTGGGGCCAACGTCCTGACTTTC.

The rearrangement uses TRBV11-1 and TRBJ1-2; a possible D gene is TRBD1 (5 bases). The CDR3 is made up of 13 amino acids. CDR1 is SGHAT, CDR2 FQDESV, per germline (reference sequence). The germline V and J ends were trimmed by 5 bases and 2 bases, with 9 bases remaining between them. CDR3 loop: CASSNRDNYGYTF. In DNA form, the CDR3 reads TGTGCCAGCAGCAACCGGGACAACTATGGCTACACCTTC.

The sample holds one count of this clone. The V and J genes are TRBV2 and TRBJ2-3, with no clear D. Trimming took off 7 bases at V and 0 bases at J, with 8 bases between the two ends. The CDR3 runs to 13 residues. CDR1 SNHLY and CDR2 FYNNEI come from the germline V gene. In nucleotides, the CDR3 is TGTGCCAGCAAAGGTACTAGCACAGATACGCAGTATTTT. It specifies CASKGTSTDTQYF.

A remark on this clone: The same CDR3 also results from other DNA sequences found in this sample. V and J are TRBV27 and TRBJ2-1; a possible D gene is TRBD1 (5 bases). The germline V and J ends were trimmed by 4 bases and 3 bases, with 13 bases remaining between them. Germline V CDR1 and CDR2: MNHEY, SMNVEV (reference sequence). The length of the CDR3 is 15 residues. As DNA, the CDR3 is TGTGCCAGCAGTTCCAGTGGGGCTAACTACAATGAGCAGTTCTTC. Translating gives CASSSSGANYNEQFF.

This clone was counted between two and nine times. The chain has TRBV7-2 and TRBJ1-3; D is unclear. This CDR3 comprises 12 residues. V dropped 1 base and J dropped 8 bases, with 6 bases sitting between them. Germline loops: CDR1 SGHTA, CDR2 FQGNSA. In DNA form, the CDR3 reads TGTGCCAGCAGCTTAGTAGGGCACACCATATATTTT. Translating gives CASSLVGHTIYF.

The chain joins TRBV7-2 to TRBJ1-4, with a possible D match to TRBD1 (5 bases). The CDR3 is 15 residues long. From germline, CDR1 is SGHTA and CDR2 FQGNSA. V gave up 1 base and J gave up 7 bases, with 13 bases separating them. The CDR3 is CASSLGGQGGEKLFF. The CDR3 coding sequence is TGTGCCAGCAGCTTAGGTGGGCAGGGTGGTGAAAAACTGTTTTTT.

The V and J genes are TRBV5-1 and TRBJ2-1; 9 nucleotides agree with TRBD2. The junction had 9 bases not matched to a gene; V was cut back by 0 bases and J by 8 bases. CDR1 is SGHRS and CDR2 is YFSETQ in the germline V gene. This CDR3 contains 16 residues. CDR3 coding DNA: TGCGCCAGCAGCTTGGGCGTTAGCGGGAGATTAGATGAGCAGTTCTTC. Protein sequence: CASSLGVSGRLDEQFF.

By proportion, this clone is medium-sized. V and J are TRBV19 and TRBJ1-1; D is unclear. Trimming left V 6 bases short and J 6 bases short, with 11 bases between. The CDR3 length is 12 residues. CDR1 is LNHDA, CDR2 SQIVND, per germline (reference sequence). In nucleotides, the CDR3 is TGTGCCAGTAGGGGATATGAGGCTGAAGCTTTCTTT. Translated: CASRGYEAEAFF. The full variable domain, rest sourced from reference TRBV19 and TRBJ1-1, is DGGITQSPKYLFRKEGQNVTLSCEQNLNHDAMYWYRQDPGQGLRLIYYSQIVNDFQKGDIAEGYSVSREKKESFPLTVTSAQKNPTAFYLCASRGYEAEAFFGQGTRLTVV.

The chain combines TRBV5-5 with TRBJ1-1; D perhaps matches TRBD1 (5 bases). Germline V gene data show CDR1 as SGHKS and CDR2 as YYEKEE (reference sequence). This CDR3 region has 13 residues. V shed 5 bases and J shed 4 bases, with 12 bases lying between them. In DNA form, the CDR3 reads TGTGCCAGCAGGGTTGACAGAGTCACTGAAGCTTTCTTT. Its translation is CASRVDRVTEAFF. The whole variable domain, remainder taken from reference TRBV5-5 and TRBJ1-1, is DAGVTQSPTHLIKTRGQQVTLRCSPISGHKSVSWYQQVLGQGPQFIFQYYEKEERGRGNFPDRFSARQFPNYSSELNVNALLLGDSALYLCASRVDRVTEAFFGQGTRLTVV.

This sequence joins TRBV19 and TRBJ1-5; D remains ambiguous. This CDR3 has 14 residues. V gave up 3 bases and J gave up 0 bases, with 6 bases separating them. Germline lookup yields CDR1 LNHDA and CDR2 SQIVND (reference sequence). CDR3 protein: CASSILVSNQPQHF. As DNA, the CDR3 is TGTGCCAGTAGTATCCTGGTTAGCAATCAGCCCCAGCATTTT.

The rearrangement uses TRBV9 and TRBJ1-1; D unresolved. The CDR3 spans 15 residues. Germline lookup yields CDR1 SGDLS and CDR2 YYNGEE. Trimming shortened V by 0 bases and J by 4 bases, and 13 bases separated the two germline ends. For the CDR3, the DNA is TGTGCCAGCAGCGTAGGTCACGGCAAGGGCACTGAAGCTTTCTTT. Its protein is CASSVGHGKGTEAFF.

This chain joins TRBV28 and TRBJ1-1; D uncertain. V was pared by 5 bases and J by 1 base, with 11 bases between. The CDR3 totals 14 residues. Germline-derived CDR1 and CDR2 are MDHEN and SYDVKM. CDR3 nucleotide sequence: TGTGCCAGCAGTATTCGAAACTGGAACACTGAAGCTTTCTTT. Translated: CASSIRNWNTEAFF.

The chain couples TRBV10-3 to TRBJ2-1; the match to TRBD2 covers 9 bases. V was clipped by 6 bases and J by 5 bases; unmatched bases: 23. The CDR3 covers 20 residues. CDR1 is ENHRY and CDR2 is SYGVKD in the germline V gene. CDR3 in amino acids: CAIRVNTPGLLAGENNEQFF. The CDR3 DNA is TGTGCCATCAGGGTCAACACCCCAGGATTGTTAGCGGGAGAGAACAATGAGCAGTTCTTC.

With regard to this clone: The junction does not match germline at one end; this may be a read error. The chain carries TRBV10-3 and TRBJ2-1; 7 bases are shared with TRBD1. Germline CDR1 ENHRY, CDR2 SYGVKD. The CDR3 spans 15 residues. The CDR3 sequence: CAISAGTASDNEQFF. The CDR3 region has the DNA TGTGCCATCAGTGCGGGGACAGCCTCCGACAATGAGCAGTTCTTC.